The rows below give T cell receptor beta chains drawn from one sample of a study of blood T cell repertoires in COVID-19. Assay: immunoSEQ multiplex PCR; the TCRdb copy retains only in-frame clones and omits some. The sample records under 300,000 clones, about 89% being singletons. Sequences were obtained from PBMCs or T cells enriched from blood (not recorded which). These receptors all stem from a young woman who had recovered from COVID-19. Each CDR3 is given with its conserved first and last residue. A D gene is named only where the DNA matches it firmly. Size values are once, few and many counts, or a class for expanded clones, and some rows have none.

-,TRBV4-2,TRBJ1-2,-,TGTGCCAGCAGCCAAGACCAAAACAGGGTGGCTAACTATGGCTACACCTTC,CASSQDQNRVANYGYTF
TRBD2,TRBV27,TRBJ2-7,once,TGTGCCAGCAGTGGGTTAGCGGGAGGGCCCTACGAGCAGTACTTC,CASSGLAGGPYEQYF
TRBD1,TRBV27,TRBJ1-2,-,TGTGCCAGCAGTTTAGGACAGGGCGCTGGCTACACCTTC,CASSLGQGAGYTF
TRBD1,TRBV20-1,TRBJ2-1,-,TGCAGTGCTAGTATTCCGACAGGGCGCAATGAGCAGTTCTTC,CSASIPTGRNEQFF
-,TRBV28,TRBJ1-3,once,TGTGCCAGCAGTTTAGGGGGGGTTGGAGGAAACACCATATATTTT,CASSLGGVGGNTIYF
-,TRBV4-3,TRBJ2-2,-,TGCGCCAGCAGCCAAGTCAGTAGCGCCTACACCGGGGAGCTGTTTTTT,CASSQVSSAYTGELFF
-,TRBV13,TRBJ2-5,-,TGTGCCAGCAGCCTTCGTGGGGCAGAGACCCAGTACTTC,CASSLRGAETQYF
-,TRBV4-1,TRBJ2-7,-,TGCGCCAGCGGACTCGGGGACGAGCAGTACTTC,CASGLGDEQYF
TRBD1,TRBV7-9,TRBJ1-4,-,TGTGCCAGCAGCTTAGGGACAGGGAGATACCAGGAAACTAATGAAAAACTGTTTTTT,CASSLGTGRYQETNEKLFF
-,TRBV5-1,TRBJ1-1,-,TGCGCCAGCAGCTTGGACAGCCTAAACACTGAAGCTTTCTTT,CASSLDSLNTEAFF
-,TRBV6-5,TRBJ2-7,-,TGTGCCAGCAGTTTATCGGGACACCTCTCCTACGAGCAGTACTTC,CASSLSGHLSYEQYF
-,TRBV10-2,TRBJ1-2,-,TGCGCCACGGGACTGGGGGGGAACTATGGCTACACCTTC,CATGLGGNYGYTF
-,TRBV7-9,TRBJ1-6,once,TGTGCCAGCAGCTCGACGGGTTCACCCCTCCACTTT,CASSSTGSPLHF
-,TRBV18,TRBJ1-1,-,TGTGCCAGCTCCCCGGCGATGGGCAGCAGCCCCACTGAAGCTTTCTTT,CASSPAMGSSPTEAFF
-,TRBV5-4,TRBJ1-3,once,TGTGCCAGCAGCTCAACAGGCTCAGGAAACACCATATATTTT,CASSSTGSGNTIYF
-,TRBV5-1,TRBJ1-4,-,TGCGCCAGCAGCTCCACGGGCAGGGTGGAAGAAAAACTGTTTTTT,CASSSTGRVEEKLFF
TRBD2,TRBV25-1,TRBJ2-1,-,TGTGCCAGCAGGAAGTCGGGGACTAGCGGAGTAGGGAATGAGCAGTTCTTC,CASRKSGTSGVGNEQFF
-,TRBV6-1,TRBJ1-2,-,TGTGCCAGCAGTGATCGGACAGAGTACTACATTTATGGCTACACCTTC,CASSDRTEYYIYGYTF
TRBD1,TRBV27,TRBJ1-2,-,TGTGCCAGCAGAGATCGGGGACAGGGGGCCAGGGGCTACACCTTC,CASRDRGQGARGYTF
-,TRBV6-1,TRBJ1-2,-,TGTGCCAGCAGTGAAGCGCTTCGAGGGATGTTCACCTTC,CASSEALRGMFTF
-,TRBV7-2,TRBJ1-2,-,TGTGCCAGCAGCGCACAGCCTAACTATGGCTACACCTTC,CASSAQPNYGYTF
-,TRBV24-1,TRBJ2-5,-,TGTGCCACCAGTGACCGGGAGACCCAGTACTTC,CATSDRETQYF
-,TRBV7-2,TRBJ2-5,-,TGTGCCAGCAAGGAAAGGGGGAGCTCTCTAGGGCAAGAGACCCAGTACTTC,CASKERGSSLGQETQYF
-,TRBV5-4,TRBJ1-1,-,TGTGCCAGCAGTCATCCTACAGTGAACACTGAAGCTTTCTTT,CASSHPTVNTEAFF
-,TRBV10-3,TRBJ1-5,-,TGTGCCACCCGAGAGGAGATCAATCAGCCCCAGCATTTT,CATREEINQPQHF
TRBD2,TRBV28,TRBJ2-3,-,TGTGCCAGCAGGAATCAAGCGGGAGGGCCTTTCGCAGATACGCAGTATTTT,CASRNQAGGPFADTQYF
-,TRBV11-2,TRBJ1-1,-,TGTGCCAGCAGCTTAGGCCGTCGGGAGAACACTGAAGCTTTCTTT,CASSLGRRENTEAFF
-,TRBV20-1,TRBJ1-1,-,TGCAGTGTTCGTGGAGGGGTTGAAGCTTTCTTT,CSVRGGVEAFF
TRBD1,TRBV11-2,TRBJ1-6,-,TGTGCCAGTCAGGACAGGGGGCTAGAGTCACCCCTCCACTTT,CASQDRGLESPLHF
-,TRBV9,TRBJ2-2,-,TGTGCCAGCAGCGTAGCCCAGTACACCGGGGAGCTGTTTTTT,CASSVAQYTGELFF
-,TRBV4-1,TRBJ1-2,-,TGCGCCAGCAGCCGACCAGGCGCTGGCTACACCTTC,CASSRPGAGYTF
-,TRBV24-1,TRBJ2-3,-,TGTGCCACCAGTGACGTTCGAGGTGTTAGCACAGATACGCAGTATTTT,CATSDVRGVSTDTQYF
TRBD2,TRBV10-3,TRBJ2-1,-,TGTGCCACAGCAAGACCGGGACTAGCGGACAATGAGCAGTTCTTC,CATARPGLADNEQFF
-,TRBV12-5,TRBJ2-7,-,TGTGCTAGTGGTTTGGATTTAGGGAGGAGTCCCTACGAGCAGTACTTC,CASGLDLGRSPYEQYF
-,TRBV19,TRBJ1-5,once,TGTGCCAGTAGTAGCCAGGGAAGGATGAGCAATCAGCCCCAGCATTTT,CASSSQGRMSNQPQHF
TRBD2,TRBV4-2,TRBJ2-7,few,TGTGCCAGCAGCCCAGGTGAAGGTAGCGGGTTCTCCTACGAGCAGTACTTC,CASSPGEGSGFSYEQYF
-,TRBV7-2,TRBJ1-1,few,TGTGCCAGCAGCTTTGACGGGGTCAAAGCTTTCTTT,CASSFDGVKAFF
-,TRBV24-1,TRBJ1-1,-,TGTGCCACCAGTGACAGGGTAGGCACTGAAGCTTTCTTT,CATSDRVGTEAFF
TRBD2,TRBV11-1,TRBJ2-7,-,TGTGCCAGCACCCTAAGCGGGGGGCCTTCCTACGAGCAGTACTTC,CASTLSGGPSYEQYF
-,TRBV18,TRBJ1-1,-,TGTGCCAGCTCACCCGGGACTCCTGAAGCTTTCTTT,CASSPGTPEAFF
-,TRBV5-1,TRBJ2-3,-,TGCGCCAGCAGGAGGCCCGGGGGGCAACACACAGATACGCAGTATTTT,CASRRPGGQHTDTQYF
TRBD2,TRBV5-1,TRBJ2-3,-,TGCGCCAGCAGCTCGGGACTACCGTTAGTAACAGATACGCAGTATTTT,CASSSGLPLVTDTQYF
-,TRBV4-2,TRBJ1-1,-,TGTGCCAGCAGCCAAACAGCCAACACTGAAGCTTTCTTT,CASSQTANTEAFF
TRBD1,TRBV6-5,TRBJ1-1,-,TGTGCCAGCGAAGGACAGGTGAACACTGAAGCTTTCTTT,CASEGQVNTEAFF
TRBD1,TRBV11-2,TRBJ1-1,-,TGTGCCAGCAGCCCGGACAGGTTGTCCACTGAAGCTTTCTTT,CASSPDRLSTEAFF
-,TRBV2,TRBJ2-1,-,TGTGCCAGCAGTAGAGGGCGGTTCTCCTACAATGAGCAGTTCTTC,CASSRGRFSYNEQFF
-,TRBV14,TRBJ1-1,many,TGTGCCAGCAGCCAAGATAAGGGGGTGGCGAACACTGAAGCTTTCTTT,CASSQDKGVANTEAFF
-,TRBV9,TRBJ1-2,-,TGTGCCAGCAGCCTACCGCCCTATGGCTACACCTTC,CASSLPPYGYTF
TRBD1,TRBV10-3,TRBJ1-1,-,TGTGCCATCAGTGAGCCCGTACCACAGGGGCGTAGAACCCCGAACACTGAAGCTTTCTTT,CAISEPVPQGRRTPNTEAFF
-,TRBV19,TRBJ1-1,-,TGTGCCAGTAGTCTACGGGAGGAGGTGGACACTGAAGCTTTCTTT,CASSLREEVDTEAFF